The sample holds one count of the clone carrying this T cell receptor beta chain. Libraries were prepared by immunoSEQ multiplex PCR; TCRdb keeps only in-frame clonotypes and omits some of them. The sample shows about 160,000 clones, less than 95% of them seen only once. In germline, CDR1 is LNHDA, CDR2 SQIVND (reference sequence). Trimming at V came to 9 bases and at J to 8 bases, leaving 17 bases not matched to a gene. This CDR3 has 15 amino acids. The data are from a study of control samples from healthy donors and cancer patients. The source is a man aged 60-69 years with colorectal cancer. Sequencing was done on a sample of PBMCs. This chain uses TRBV19 with TRBJ1-2, with 8 bases that match TRBD1. Here the CDR3 reads CASHKRTDRVEGYTF. DNA of the CDR3: TGTGCCAGCCACAAAAGGACGGACAGGGTAGAAGGCTACACCTTC. Full variable domain (remainder filled in from reference TRBV19 and TRBJ1-2): DGGITQSPKYLFRKEGQNVTLSCEQNLNHDAMYWYRQDPGQGLRLIYYSQIVNDFQKGDIAEGYSVSREKKESFPLTVTSAQKNPTAFYLCASHKRTDRVEGYTFGSGTRLTVV.